What follows are 9 T cell receptor beta chains derived from one specimen sequenced in a study of T cells expressing NK-cell markers. TCRdb reanalyzed the 5' RACE reads and collapses them to one entry per CDR3 protein, without DNA. Here the sample table reports around 140,000 distinct CDR3 sequences. The sample taken for sequencing was blood T cells: a sorted CD56 or NKG2C T cell subset, CD4+ or CD8+ T cells, or bulk PBMC T cells (not recorded which). The receptors shown here come from a man younger than 35 in good health.

This rearrangement joins TRBV6-2 or TRBV6-3 to TRBJ2-1; TCRdb designates TRBD1, a call that cannot be tested without DNA. The CDR3 totals 21 residues. In germline, CDR1 is MNHEY, CDR2 SVGEGT. This chain's CDR3 is CASSLRRDPRVGIFSYNEQFF.

The chain is built from TRBV2 and TRBJ2-1; with no DNA, the TCRdb D assignment of TRBD2 cannot be verified. Germline CDR1 reads SNHLY; CDR2 reads FYNNEI. This CDR3 region has 15 residues. The CDR3: CASSEEGVLVNEQFF.

V and J are TRBV20-1 and TRBJ1-5. This CDR3 is 16 amino acids long. CDR1 and CDR2 (germline): DFQATT, SNEGSKA (reference sequence). This chain's CDR3 is CSGVNPASRSNQPQHF.

V and J are TRBV7-9 and TRBJ2-1; checking the TCRdb D call of TRBD2 is not possible without DNA. CDR3 length equals 13 residues. Germline V gene sequence: CDR1 SEHNR, CDR2 FQNEAQ (reference sequence). The CDR3 sequence: CASCEGPYNEQFF.

The chain uses TRBV12-3 or TRBV12-4 and TRBJ2-6. The CDR3 loop spans 18 amino acids. CDR3 residues: CASSPLNPQGSGANVLTF.

The chain links TRBV6-5 to TRBJ2-7; TCRdb indicates TRBD2, and absent DNA this call remains unverified. CDR3 size: 12 residues. Germline CDR1 MNHEY, CDR2 SVGAGI. The CDR3 region is CASRSKREEQYF.

The chain links TRBV27 to TRBJ1-1; the D call of TRBD1 rests on TCRdb alone, since no DNA is present to check it. Germline V gene sequence: CDR1 MNHEY, CDR2 SMNVEV (reference sequence). This CDR3 comprises 14 residues. CDR3 in amino acids: CASSLLAGDGEAFF.

This CDR3 reads CAIGTSGSLDEQFF. The chain uses TRBV10-3 and TRBJ2-1; without DNA, the TCRdb call of TRBD2 cannot be checked. The length of the CDR3 is 14 residues. From germline, CDR1 is ENHRY and CDR2 SYGVKD.

The J gene is TRBJ2-3, the V gene TRBV11-1; TCRdb designates TRBD2, a call that cannot be tested without DNA. Germline values: CDR1 SGHAT, CDR2 FQDESV (reference sequence). The CDR3 spans 18 residues. Here the CDR3 reads CASTPPEPGTERLPEGYF.